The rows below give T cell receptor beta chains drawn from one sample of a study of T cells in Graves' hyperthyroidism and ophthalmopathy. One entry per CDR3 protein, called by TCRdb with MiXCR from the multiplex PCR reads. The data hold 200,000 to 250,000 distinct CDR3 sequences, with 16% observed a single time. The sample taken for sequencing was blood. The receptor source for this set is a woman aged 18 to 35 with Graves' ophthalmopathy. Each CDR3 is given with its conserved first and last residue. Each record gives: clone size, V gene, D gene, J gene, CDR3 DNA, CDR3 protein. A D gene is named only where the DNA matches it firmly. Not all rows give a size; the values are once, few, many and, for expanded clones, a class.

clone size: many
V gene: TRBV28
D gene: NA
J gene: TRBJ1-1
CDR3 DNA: TGTGCCAGCAGTTCCTACAGGGCCGGCGTCGACACTGAAGCTTTCTTT
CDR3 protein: CASSSYRAGVDTEAFF

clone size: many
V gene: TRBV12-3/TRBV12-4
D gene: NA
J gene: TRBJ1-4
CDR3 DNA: TGTGCCAGCAGTTTAAGTGGGGGGCGAACTAATGAAAAACTGTTTTTT
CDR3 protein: CASSLSGGRTNEKLFF

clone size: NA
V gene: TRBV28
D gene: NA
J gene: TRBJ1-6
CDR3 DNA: TGTGCCAGCAGCGTACAGGGTTGGACACCCCTCCACTTT
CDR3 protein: CASSVQGWTPLHF

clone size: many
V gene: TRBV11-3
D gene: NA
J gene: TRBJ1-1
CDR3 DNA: TGTGCCAGCAGCTCAAAACACAGGGTCACTGAAGCTTTCTTT
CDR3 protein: CASSSKHRVTEAFF

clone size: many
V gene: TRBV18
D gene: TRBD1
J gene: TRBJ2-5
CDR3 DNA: TGTGCCAGCTCTCGCGACAGGGCTTACCAAGAGACCCAGTACTTC
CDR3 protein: CASSRDRAYQETQYF

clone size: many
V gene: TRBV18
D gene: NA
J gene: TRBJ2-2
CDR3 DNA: TGTGCCAGCTCACCTGACCGGGACATCCTTAGGGGCACCGGGGAGCTGTTTTTT
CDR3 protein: CASSPDRDILRGTGELFF

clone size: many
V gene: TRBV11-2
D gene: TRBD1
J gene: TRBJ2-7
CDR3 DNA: TGTGCCAGCAGCTTAGTAAGAGGACAGGGCTACGAGCAGTACTTC
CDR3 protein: CASSLVRGQGYEQYF

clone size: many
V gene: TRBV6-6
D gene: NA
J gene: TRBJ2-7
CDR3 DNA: TGTGCCAGCAGTTACCGGCAGGGCTACGAGCAGTACTTC
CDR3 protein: CASSYRQGYEQYF

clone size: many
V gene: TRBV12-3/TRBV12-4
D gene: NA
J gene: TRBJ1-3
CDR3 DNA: TGTGCCAGCAGTTTAAGTTGGTCCGGTGCTGGAAACACCATATATTTT
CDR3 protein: CASSLSWSGAGNTIYF

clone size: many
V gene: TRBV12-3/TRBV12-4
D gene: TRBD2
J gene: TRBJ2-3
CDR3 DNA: TGTGCCAGCAGTTCTAGCGGGGGGGCCCCAGATACGCAGTATTTT
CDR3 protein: CASSSSGGAPDTQYF

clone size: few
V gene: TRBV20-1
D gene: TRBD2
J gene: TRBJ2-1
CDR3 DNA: TGCAGTGCTAGGTGGGGACTAGCGGGAGGGCCGACTGGTACCAATGAGCAGTTCTTC
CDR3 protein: CSARWGLAGGPTGTNEQFF

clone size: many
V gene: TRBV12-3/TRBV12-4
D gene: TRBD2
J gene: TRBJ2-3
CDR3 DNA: TGTGCCAGCAGCTCGACTAGCCCAGATACGCAGTATTTT
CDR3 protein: CASSSTSPDTQYF

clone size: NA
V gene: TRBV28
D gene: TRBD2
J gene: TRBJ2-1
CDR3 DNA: TGTGCCAGCAACCCAACGGTGAGGACTAGCGGGAGGGATGGGAATGAGCAGTTCTTC
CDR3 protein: CASNPTVRTSGRDGNEQFF

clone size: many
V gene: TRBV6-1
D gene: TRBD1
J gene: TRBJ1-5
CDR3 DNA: TGTGCCAGCAGTTTAGGGGACAGGCGGAGCAATCAGCCCCAGCATTTT
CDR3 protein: CASSLGDRRSNQPQHF

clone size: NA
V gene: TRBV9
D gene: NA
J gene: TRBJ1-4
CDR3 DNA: TGTGCCAGCAGCGTACATTTTGGCCAGGGGAGTGAAAAACTGTTTTTT
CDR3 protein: CASSVHFGQGSEKLFF

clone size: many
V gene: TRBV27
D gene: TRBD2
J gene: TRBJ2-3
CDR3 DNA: TGTGCCAGCAGTTCGGGACTAGTGATAGATACGCAGTATTTT
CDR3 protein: CASSSGLVIDTQYF

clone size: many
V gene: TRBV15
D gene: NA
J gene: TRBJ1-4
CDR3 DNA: TGTGCCACCAGCATCTTCCGAAGGGCAAGTGAAAAACTGTTTTTT
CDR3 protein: CATSIFRRASEKLFF

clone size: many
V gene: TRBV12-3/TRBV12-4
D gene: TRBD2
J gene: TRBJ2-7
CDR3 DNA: TGTGCCAGCAGTAAGACTAGCGGGAGGGCCAGGGGCGAGCAGTACTTC
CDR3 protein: CASSKTSGRARGEQYF

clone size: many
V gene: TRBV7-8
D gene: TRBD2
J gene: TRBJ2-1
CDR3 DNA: TGTGCCAGCAGCCAGGGACTAGCGGGATCCTACAATGAGCAGTTCTTC
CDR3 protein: CASSQGLAGSYNEQFF